This T cell receptor beta chain emerged from a study of immune evolution from preneoplasia to lung adenocarcinoma. Assay used: immunoSEQ multiplex PCR; TCRdb lists only in-frame clones, some missing. The sample lists approximately 9,000 clones; 79% were seen once. This TCR came from a person aged 60-79 years with lung adenocarcinoma. The specimen sequenced was FFPE adjacent normal lung tissue.

As DNA, the CDR3 is TGTGCCTGGAGTGTAGGCAACTACCTTTACAATGAGCAGTTCTTC. Its translation is CAWSVGNYLYNEQFF. The genes are TRBV30 and TRBJ2-1, with D unresolved. The CDR3 covers 15 residues. From germline, CDR1 is GTSNPN and CDR2 SVGIG (reference sequence). V lost 0 bases, J lost 4 bases, and 13 bases lay in between.